This T cell receptor (beta chain) was identified in a study of blood T cells in healthy people across ages (dated by TCRdb to about 2015). About the full investigation: In model experiments, roughly one uniquely barcoded TCR beta cDNA molecule per two T cells was captured by template switching. Using deep sequencing normalized with unique cDNA molecular identifiers, the study measured how TCR beta repertoire diversity changes with age. The donors were split into four age groups: young (average 16 years), middle-aged (over 35), aged (over 55) and long-lived (approximately 80). To avoid experimental bias, donors of different ages were randomly spread across the sequencing lanes. Two additional independent replicas of 1 million unique cDNA reads from the same blood draw were analyzed for two donors (one aged 18 to 30 and one aged 80 or older).

The donors were some 36 Caucasian individuals from Russia, aged roughly 6 to 100 years, who were systemically healthy. Each donor gave ten milliliters of peripheral blood, collected into EDTA-treated Vacutainer tubes. Ficoll-Paque density-gradient centrifugation was used to isolate PBMCs, with at least 6.5 million per sample. Total RNA was extracted from PBMCs with Trizol reagent, with at least 5 micrograms obtained per sample. The percentages of naive CD45RAhigh/CD27high T cells were determined by flow cytometry on a PBMC aliquot from every donor. This clonotype came up a few times. Its antigen is currently not known. No much larger clone exists at a distance of one base, and base qualities are not known. General conclusions and limits of the study: There was a strong correlation between observed TCR beta diversity and the percentage of naive T cells measured by flow cytometry. Because donor CMV infection status was unknown, age-related changes in expanded clonotypes were potentially confounded. Compared with the aged group, the long-lived group had more naive CD4+ T cells, fewer expanded clones and increased TCR diversity, suggesting age selection. Observed TCR beta diversity per million T cells fell roughly linearly with age, and a significant reduction was already apparent by age approximately 40. Estimates of total diversity based on one million sequenced T cells were regarded as lower bounds and as underestimates. Because profiling used bulk unsorted PBMCs, naive and antigen-experienced compartments could not be compared conclusively.

Libraries came from 5' RACE. Instrument on record: Illumina HiSeq 2500. A second roughly 6 to 12 cycle PCR used a sample-barcoded 5' primer and a J-beta primer mix. A unique molecular identifier was introduced onto each TCR beta cDNA molecule by a template-switch 5' adaptor carrying 12 random nucleotides. Each sample yielded at least 2.5 million CDR3-containing paired-end reads. First-strand cDNA was synthesized from all RNA with the Mint cDNA synthesis kit, primed by a TRBC-specific oligonucleotide. Following uracil-DNA glycosylase treatment, all cDNA underwent a first 18-cycle PCR with the universal primers M1SS and BC2_uni_R. For the original study's pipeline: Each sample was normalized by randomly selecting 1 million high-quality reads, each carrying a distinct molecular identifier. Reads with shared molecular identifiers were discarded instead of being binned into consensus sequences. MiTCR, run with a Q25 quality threshold and the strictest error-elimination algorithm, handled CDR3 identification, clonotype clustering and error correction. Lower-bound total TCR beta diversity was estimated with a nonparametric unseen species model using Euler transformation. TCRdb reran the public reads through fastp at Q25 and MiXCR, keeping productive beta chains. Records with the same CDR3 protein are collapsed into one entry carrying the most frequent genes and DNA. Here the V and J calls rest on TCRdb's processing, not on the authors' analysis. A total of fewer than 2,000,000 distinct CDR3 sequences appear in this sample, about 31% of them only once. The ten largest clones take up roughly 10% of the sample.

Spanning cysteine to phenylalanine, the CDR3 consists of 16 amino acids. The DNA shown is the 48-base CDR3, in frame from base 1. For CDR1 and CDR2, the germline V gene lists SGHRS and YFSETQ. Trimming costs V 0 bases and J 2 bases, and their ends lie 14 bases apart. Sequenced sample: blood. This sequence uses TRBV5-1 and TRBJ2-5; the best D guess is TRBD2, with 5 bases matching. The clonotype originates from a woman in her twenties or thirties in good health. The nucleotide sequence reads as follows: TGCGCCAGCAGCTTGGCCATTGCGGGCAGTCAAGAGACCCAGTACTTC. It translates as CASSLAIAGSQETQYF.